One sample yielded the 18 T cell receptor beta chains listed below, sequenced in a study of regulatory T cells in long-lasting Graves disease. Time point here: newly diagnosed GD, antithyroid drugs for less than 3 months. Construction of the TCR library relied on RNA isolated from PBMCs. According to the study, TCR beta libraries were built with iRepertoire HTBI primers and CDR3-region Arm-PCR. TCRdb reprocessed the multiplex PCR reads with MiXCR, giving one entry per CDR3 protein. This table holds around 250,000 distinct CDR3 sequences, around 20% found once. Sequenced material: peripheral blood mononuclear cells (PBMCs), taken at new diagnosis, from a patient treated with antithyroid drugs. These receptors originate from a female donor with Graves disease.

This clonotype appeared once. The chain combines TRBV19 with TRBJ1-4; D unresolved. CDR1 is LNHDA, CDR2 SQIVND, per germline (reference sequence). V was trimmed by 4 bases and J by 10 bases, leaving 16 bases between them. This CDR3 region has 14 residues. The CDR3 is CASSTRGRVGKLFF. Here the CDR3 DNA reads TGTGCCAGTAGTACCCGAGGGAGGGTTGGAAAACTGTTTTTT.

Only one count was recorded for this clonotype. The chain is built from TRBV30 and TRBJ1-1; D is possibly TRBD1 (5 bases). V was clipped by 5 bases and J by 2 bases, with 18 bases between them. This CDR3 spans 15 amino acids. Germline assignment: CDR1 GTSNPN and CDR2 SVGIG (reference sequence). The CDR3 reads CAWGQVPVGNTEAFF. The CDR3 coding sequence is TGTGCCTGGGGACAAGTACCAGTGGGAAACACTGAAGCTTTCTTT.

This clonotype was observed at least ten times. V and J are TRBV3-1 and TRBJ1-1, with a possible D match to TRBD1 (6 bases). The V end was cut by 1 base, the J end by 2 bases, with 14 bases between. Looked up from germline, CDR1 is LGHDT and CDR2 is YNNKEL (reference sequence). The CDR3 runs 16 residues. The CDR3 nucleotides read TGTGCCAGCAGCCAAGCATGGGGGGCTATTAACACTGAAGCTTTCTTT. It specifies CASSQAWGAINTEAFF.

This clonotype was recorded at least ten times. The V call is TRBV24-1, the J call TRBJ2-3; 8 positions agree with TRBD1. Trimming took 0 bases from V and 6 from J; bases not matched to a gene: 4. The CDR3 length is 15 residues. CDR1 and CDR2 from the germline V gene are KGHDR and SFDVKD. Here the CDR3 DNA reads TGTGCCACCAGTGATTTGGGACAGGGAGAGGATACGCAGTATTTT. Protein product: CATSDLGQGEDTQYF.

As to this clonotype: One base separates it from a far larger clone, so it is likely a read error. DNA for the CDR3: TGTGCCAGCAGTGCCCATGGCGGGTACAATAAGCAGTTCTTC. This codes for CASSAHGGYNKQFF. The chain has TRBV10-3 and TRBJ2-3; the D gene is possibly TRBD2 (5 bases). The J call may be incorrect, as the DNA end agrees better with TRBJ2-1. The CDR3 consists of 14 residues. Germline values: CDR1 ENHRY, CDR2 SYGVKD.

In regard to this clonotype: A far bigger clonotype differs at one base, so this is likely a read error. The CDR3 DNA is TGTGCCAGCAGTTTAGGCAGCATGGCATGGAACACTGAAGCTTTCTTT. This sequence encodes CASSLGSMAWNTEAFF. This chain connects TRBV27 to TRBJ1-1; D ambiguous. CDR1 and CDR2 from the germline V gene are MNHEY and SMNVEV (reference sequence). This CDR3 has 16 amino acids. Trimming shortened V by 2 bases and J by 1 base, and 14 bases separated the two germline ends.

This clonotype was found many times. The chain combines TRBV20-1 with TRBJ2-7; D possibly matches TRBD1 or TRBD2 (5 bases each). This CDR3 is built from 15 residues. Germline lookup yields CDR1 DFQATT and CDR2 SNEGSKA (reference sequence). V lost 2 bases, J lost 6 bases, and 20 bases lay in between. The CDR3 DNA follows: TGCAGTGCTAGACGTCTAGGTCGGGACGAGCGCGAGCAGTACTTC. Its protein is CSARRLGRDEREQYF.

The rearrangement joins TRBV28 to TRBJ2-3; 13 nucleotides match TRBD2. This CDR3 is 16 amino acids long. The J segment lost 4 bases and the V segment lost 6 bases, leaving 7 bases of the junction unmatched. Germline loops: CDR1 MDHEN, CDR2 SYDVKM. In DNA, the CDR3 is TGTGCCAGCAGACCCACTAGCGGGGGGGCTTCAGATACGCAGTATTTT. This codes for CASRPTSGGASDTQYF.

There are many counts of this clonotype. The chain combines TRBV7-2 with TRBJ2-7; TRBD2 aligns across 10 bases. The junction had 14 bases not matched to a gene; V was cut back by 5 bases and J by 4 bases. Germline CDR1 SGHTA, CDR2 FQGNSA. This CDR3 has 17 amino acids. CDR3 sequence: CASSPWGSGRVGYEQYF. Here the CDR3 DNA reads TGTGCCAGCAGCCCCTGGGGGAGCGGGAGGGTCGGATACGAGCAGTACTTC.

This clonotype was seen at least ten times. The V gene is TRBV20-1, the J gene TRBJ2-5; 9 bases align to TRBD1. The length of the CDR3 is 14 residues. Germline trimming cut 3 bases from V and 2 bases from J; bases unmatched to any gene: 4. The germline V gene has CDR1 DFQATT and CDR2 SNEGSKA (reference sequence). The CDR3 DNA sequence: TGCAGTGCTAGGTCTGACAGGGGGCAAGAGACCCAGTACTTC. It is translated as CSARSDRGQETQYF.

This clonotype was counted many times. The rearrangement uses TRBV2 and TRBJ2-7; D remains ambiguous. This CDR3 spans 11 amino acids. V was clipped by 4 bases and J by 4 bases, with 5 bases between them. Germline CDR1 reads SNHLY; CDR2 reads FYNNEI. The CDR3 spells CASSAVYEQYF. Here the CDR3 DNA reads TGTGCCAGCAGTGCCGTATACGAGCAGTACTTC.

Concerning this clonotype itself: This probably arose from a read error, given a far larger clone one base away. The V gene is TRBV27, the J gene TRBJ2-7; D might be TRBD2 (5 bases). The CDR3 runs to 13 residues. Trimming removed 5 bases at V and 5 bases at J, with 13 bases between. CDR1 and CDR2 (germline): MNHEY, SMNVEV (reference sequence). As DNA, the CDR3 is TGTGCCAGCAGTGCCCGGGGTGGGGACGAGCAGTACTTC. This codes for CASSARGGDEQYF.

At least ten counts were recorded for this clonotype. J is TRBJ2-1 and V is TRBV10-2; possible D gene TRBD1, 5 bases. Germline V CDR1 and CDR2: WSHSY, SAAADI. The CDR3 spans 13 residues. Trimming took 0 bases from V and 9 from J, leaving 9 bases between them. Here the CDR3 DNA reads TGCGCCAGCAGTGAGTCGTGGGGCGCTGAGCAGTTCTTC. It specifies CASSESWGAEQFF.

With regard to this clonotype: This may come from a read error, since a much larger clone is one base off. The chain recombines TRBV9 with TRBJ2-1, with D tentatively TRBD1 or TRBD2 (5 bases each). This CDR3 is built from 15 residues. CDR1 and CDR2 (germline): SGDLS, YYNGEE. The V end was cut by 0 bases, the J end by 5 bases, with 12 bases between. The CDR3 reads CASSVATRGDNEQFF. The CDR3 DNA follows: TGTGCCAGCAGCGTAGCTACTCGAGGGGACAATGAGCAGTTCTTC. Full variable domain (rest looked up from reference TRBV9 and TRBJ2-1): DSGVTQTPKHLITATGQRVTLRCSPRSGDLSVYWYQQSLDQGLQFLIQYYNGEERAKGNILERFSAQQFPDLHSELNLSSLELGDSALYFCASSVATRGDNEQFFGPGTRLTVL.

In this sample, this clonotype turned up many times. The rearrangement uses TRBV6-2 or TRBV6-3 and TRBJ2-1, with TRBD2 as a possible D gene (5 bases). CDR1 and CDR2 from the germline V gene are MNHEY and SVGEGT. Trimming shortened V by 5 bases and J by 4 bases, and 21 bases separated the two germline ends. The CDR3 length is 17 residues. CDR3: CASSEVPLEVDYNEQFF. CDR3 DNA sequence: TGTGCCAGCAGTGAAGTCCCGTTGGAGGTAGATTACAATGAGCAGTTCTTC.

The chain uses TRBV9 and TRBJ2-3; 7 bases are shared with TRBD2. V shed 4 bases, J shed 3 bases, and the junction held 20 bases outside the gene matches. The germline gives CDR1 SGDLS, CDR2 YYNGEE. CDR3 length: 19 residues. The CDR3 coding sequence is TGTGCCAGCAGCCCCGGTCTAGGGAGGGCGAGTGAGGTGACAGATACGCAGTATTTT. Protein: CASSPGLGRASEVTDTQYF.

The V call is TRBV20-1, the J call TRBJ2-5, with 8 bases identical to TRBD2. This CDR3 is built from 15 residues. Looked up from germline, CDR1 is DFQATT and CDR2 is SNEGSKA (reference sequence). After removal of 1 base from V and 5 bases from J, the junction contained 9 bases not matched to a gene. The DNA for the CDR3 is TGCAGTGCTAGAGTCCCCGGGGGGGCTAGGGAGACCCAGTACTTC. Translating gives CSARVPGGARETQYF.

This clonotype was recorded at least ten times. The V gene is TRBV6-9, the J gene TRBJ2-1, with 9 bases lining up with TRBD2. Losses at the gene ends were 3 bases for V and 3 bases for J; bases not matched to a gene: 6. Per the germline V gene, CDR1 is MNHGY and CDR2 is SVAAGI. This CDR3 is built from 16 residues. The CDR3 loop reads CASSYYSGSLYNEQFF. In DNA, the CDR3 is TGTGCCAGCAGTTACTATAGCGGGAGCCTCTACAATGAGCAGTTCTTC.